This T cell receptor beta chain appears in the sequencing data of a study of blood T cell repertoires in COVID-19. This CDR3 has 15 amino acids. Trimming at V came to 4 bases and at J to 4 bases, leaving 3 bases not matched to a gene. The germline CDR1 and CDR2 sequences are PRHDT and FYEKMQ (reference sequence). Clones were sequenced by immunoSEQ multiplex PCR, and TCRdb holds only the in-frame ones, with some missing. This table has about 200,000 clones, less than 80% appearing once. Sequencing was done on a sample of peripheral blood. This clonotype was obtained from a man aged 50 to 60 who had recovered from COVID-19. This chain uses TRBV13 with TRBJ2-7; 14 bases line up with TRBD2. The CDR3 spells CASSSGTSGSYEQYF. The CDR3 DNA reads as TGTGCCAGCAGCTCCGGGACTAGCGGGAGTTACGAGCAGTACTTC. Variable domain in full (rest from reference TRBV13 and TRBJ2-7): AAGVIQSPRHLIKEKRETATLKCYPIPRHDTVYWYQQGPGQDPQFLISFYEKMQSDKGSIPDRFSAQQFSDYHSELNMSSLELGDSALYFCASSSGTSGSYEQYFGPGTRLTVT.